What follows describes a single T cell receptor (beta chain). Its antigen is still unknown. This record belongs to a study of T cells in Graves' hyperthyroidism and ophthalmopathy. Study context: Once the initial diagnosis was made, peripheral blood was obtained before any treatment. Study-wide results and limits: From stable hyperthyroidism, ophthalmopathy was set apart by a 13 V-J model. A median around 6.4 months before onset, the model predicted ophthalmopathy. In blood, most of the thyroid clonotypes expanded above 0.001 were also present.

Amplification yielded TCR beta CDR3 regions, with RNA transcripts as the source. The HTBI primer set was used in a first-round RT-PCR of the TCR CDR3. TCRdb re-called the multiplex PCR reads through MiXCR, storing one row per CDR3 protein. The sample lists some 560,000 distinct CDR3 sequences; 15% to 19% were seen once. V shed 4 bases and J 7 bases; nucleotides not matched to a gene: 10. CDR1 LGHDT and CDR2 YNNKEL come from the germline V gene (reference sequence). The CDR3 extends over 15 amino acids. This sequence joins TRBV3-1 and TRBJ2-1; 7 bases match TRBD2. The specimen sequenced was blood. The TCR was taken from a woman in her thirties with Graves' hyperthyroidism. In DNA, the CDR3 is TGTGCCAGCAGCCTGGCCAGGACTAGAAAAAATGAGCAGTTCTTC. This gives the protein CASSLARTRKNEQFF.